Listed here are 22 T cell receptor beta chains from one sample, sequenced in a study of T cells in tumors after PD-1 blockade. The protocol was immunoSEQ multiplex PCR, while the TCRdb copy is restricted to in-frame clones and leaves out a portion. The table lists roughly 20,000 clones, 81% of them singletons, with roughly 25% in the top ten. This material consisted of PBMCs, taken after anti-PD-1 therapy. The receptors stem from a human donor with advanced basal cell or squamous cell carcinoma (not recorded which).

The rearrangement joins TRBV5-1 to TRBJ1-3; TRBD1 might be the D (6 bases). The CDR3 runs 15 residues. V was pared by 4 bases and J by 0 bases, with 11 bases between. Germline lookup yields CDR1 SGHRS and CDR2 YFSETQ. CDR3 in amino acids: CASSIQQGSGNTIYF. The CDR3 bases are TGCGCCAGCAGCATACAACAGGGCTCTGGAAACACCATATATTTT.

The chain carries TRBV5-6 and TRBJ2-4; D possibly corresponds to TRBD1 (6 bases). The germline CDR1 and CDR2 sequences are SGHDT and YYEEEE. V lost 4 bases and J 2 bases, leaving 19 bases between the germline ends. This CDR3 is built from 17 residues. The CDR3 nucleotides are TGTGCCAGCAGCCTAAAGGGGGAAACGGCGACCAAAAACATTCAGTACTTC. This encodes CASSLKGETATKNIQYF.

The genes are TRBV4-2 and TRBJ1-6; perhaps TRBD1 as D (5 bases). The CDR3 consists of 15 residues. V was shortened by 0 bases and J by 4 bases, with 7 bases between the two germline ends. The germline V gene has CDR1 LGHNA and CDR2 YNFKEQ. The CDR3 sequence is CASSQDGAYNSPLHF. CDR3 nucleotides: TGTGCCAGCAGCCAAGACGGGGCGTATAATTCACCCCTCCACTTT.

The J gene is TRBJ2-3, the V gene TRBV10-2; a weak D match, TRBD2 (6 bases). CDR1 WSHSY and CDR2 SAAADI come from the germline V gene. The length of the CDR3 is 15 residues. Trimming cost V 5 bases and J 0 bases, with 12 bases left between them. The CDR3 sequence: CASSPGLESTDTQYF. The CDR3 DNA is TGCGCCAGCAGTCCGGGACTCGAGAGCACAGATACGCAGTATTTT.

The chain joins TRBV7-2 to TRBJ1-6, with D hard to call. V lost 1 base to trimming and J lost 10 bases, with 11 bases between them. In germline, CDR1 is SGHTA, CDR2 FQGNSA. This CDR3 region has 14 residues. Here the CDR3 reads CASSLEILWSPLHF. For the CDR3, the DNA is TGTGCCAGCAGCTTAGAAATATTGTGGTCACCCCTCCACTTT.

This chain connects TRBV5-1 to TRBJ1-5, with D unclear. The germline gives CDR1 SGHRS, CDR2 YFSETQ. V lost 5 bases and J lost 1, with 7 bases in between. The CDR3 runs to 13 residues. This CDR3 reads CASSEGSNQPQHF. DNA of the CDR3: TGCGCCAGCAGTGAGGGCAGCAATCAGCCCCAGCATTTT.

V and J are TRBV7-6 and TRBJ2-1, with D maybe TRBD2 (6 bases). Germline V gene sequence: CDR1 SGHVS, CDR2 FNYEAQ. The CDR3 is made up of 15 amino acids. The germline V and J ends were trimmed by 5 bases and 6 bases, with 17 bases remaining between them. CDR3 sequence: CASSGGLDVRNEQFF. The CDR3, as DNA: TGTGCCAGCAGCGGGGGACTCGACGTGCGCAATGAGCAGTTCTTC.

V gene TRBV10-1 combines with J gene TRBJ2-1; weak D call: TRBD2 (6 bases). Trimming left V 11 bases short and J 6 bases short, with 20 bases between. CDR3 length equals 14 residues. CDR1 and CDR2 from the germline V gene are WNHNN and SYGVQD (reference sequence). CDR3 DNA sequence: TGCGCCTCCAGCGGGTCGGGGTTAGTCAATGAGCAGTTCTTC. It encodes CASSGSGLVNEQFF.

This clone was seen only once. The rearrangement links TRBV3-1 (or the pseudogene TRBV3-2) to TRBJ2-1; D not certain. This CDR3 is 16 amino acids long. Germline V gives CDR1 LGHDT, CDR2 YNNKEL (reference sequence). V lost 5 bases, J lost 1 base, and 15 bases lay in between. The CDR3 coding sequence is TGTGCCAGCAGCTACCTGGGCGGAGTATCCTACAATGAGCAGTTCTTC. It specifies CASSYLGGVSYNEQFF.

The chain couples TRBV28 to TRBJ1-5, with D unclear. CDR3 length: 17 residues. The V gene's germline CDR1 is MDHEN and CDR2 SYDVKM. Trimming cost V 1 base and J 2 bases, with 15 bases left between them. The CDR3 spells CASSLFYLTEGNQPQHF. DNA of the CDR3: TGTGCCAGCAGTTTATTTTACCTAACGGAAGGCAATCAGCCCCAGCATTTT. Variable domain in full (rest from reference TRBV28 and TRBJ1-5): DVKVTQSSRYLVKRTGEKVFLECVQDMDHENMFWYRQDPGLGLRLIYFSYDVKMKEKGDIPEGYSVSREKKERFSLILESASTNQTSMYLCASSLFYLTEGNQPQHFGDGTRLSIL.

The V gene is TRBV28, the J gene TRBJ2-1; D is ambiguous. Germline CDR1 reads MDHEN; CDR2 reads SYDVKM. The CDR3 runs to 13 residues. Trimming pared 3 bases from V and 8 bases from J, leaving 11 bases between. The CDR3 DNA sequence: TGTGCCAGCAGTTTTCTAGGGTTTGATGAGCAGTTCTTC. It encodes CASSFLGFDEQFF.

Here the CDR3 reads CARSSTSGQGSYNEQFF. The CDR3 bases are TGTGCCAGAAGCTCAACTAGCGGGCAGGGGTCCTACAATGAGCAGTTCTTC. The chain recombines TRBV7-5 with TRBJ2-1; the table's D call TRBD2 went unverified against the DNA. TRBV7-5 constitutes a pseudogene. There are 17 residues in the CDR3.

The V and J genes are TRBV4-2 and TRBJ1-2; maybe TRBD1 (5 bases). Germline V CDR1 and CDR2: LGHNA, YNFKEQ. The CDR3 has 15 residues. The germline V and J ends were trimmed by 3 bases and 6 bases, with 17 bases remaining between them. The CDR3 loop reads CASSHRVGTANGYTF. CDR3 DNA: TGTGCCAGCAGCCATAGGGTGGGGACGGCTAATGGCTACACCTTC.

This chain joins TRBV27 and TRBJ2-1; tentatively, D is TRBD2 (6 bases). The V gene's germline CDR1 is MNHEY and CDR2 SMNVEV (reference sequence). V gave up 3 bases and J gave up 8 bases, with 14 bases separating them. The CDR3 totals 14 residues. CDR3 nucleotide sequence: TGTGCCAGCAGTTTTGCGGGGCCTAAGGATGAGCAGTTCTTC. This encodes CASSFAGPKDEQFF.

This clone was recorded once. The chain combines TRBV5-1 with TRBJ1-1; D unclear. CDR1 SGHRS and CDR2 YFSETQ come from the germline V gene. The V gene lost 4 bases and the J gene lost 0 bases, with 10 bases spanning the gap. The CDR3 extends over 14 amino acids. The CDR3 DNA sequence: TGCGCCAGCAGCCTAGGACTGCTGAACACTGAAGCTTTCTTT. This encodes CASSLGLLNTEAFF.

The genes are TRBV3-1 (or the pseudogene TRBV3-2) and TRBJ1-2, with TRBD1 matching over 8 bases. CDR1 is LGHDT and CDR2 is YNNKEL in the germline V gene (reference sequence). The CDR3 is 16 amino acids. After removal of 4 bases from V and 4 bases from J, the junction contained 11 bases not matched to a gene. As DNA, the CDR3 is TGTGCCAGCAGCCCACATTCCGGGACAGGCCTCTATGGCTACACCTTC. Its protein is CASSPHSGTGLYGYTF.

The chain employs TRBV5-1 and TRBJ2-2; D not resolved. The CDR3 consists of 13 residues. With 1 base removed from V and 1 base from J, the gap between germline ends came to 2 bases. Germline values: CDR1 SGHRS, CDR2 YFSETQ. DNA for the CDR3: TGCGCCAGCAGCTTGAGGAACACCGGGGAGCTGTTTTTT. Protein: CASSLRNTGELFF.

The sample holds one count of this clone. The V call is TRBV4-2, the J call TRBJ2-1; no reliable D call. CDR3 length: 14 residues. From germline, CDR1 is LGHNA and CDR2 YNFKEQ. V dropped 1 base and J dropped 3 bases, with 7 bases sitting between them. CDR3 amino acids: CASSQVLGYNEQFF. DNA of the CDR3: TGTGCCAGCAGCCAAGTTTTAGGCTACAATGAGCAGTTCTTC.

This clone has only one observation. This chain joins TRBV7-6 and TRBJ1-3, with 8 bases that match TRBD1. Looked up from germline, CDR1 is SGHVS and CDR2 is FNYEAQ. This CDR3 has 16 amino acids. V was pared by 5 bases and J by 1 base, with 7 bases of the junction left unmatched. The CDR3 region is CASSRGQGWSGNTIYF. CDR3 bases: TGTGCCAGCAGCCGCGGACAGGGATGGTCTGGAAACACCATATATTTT.

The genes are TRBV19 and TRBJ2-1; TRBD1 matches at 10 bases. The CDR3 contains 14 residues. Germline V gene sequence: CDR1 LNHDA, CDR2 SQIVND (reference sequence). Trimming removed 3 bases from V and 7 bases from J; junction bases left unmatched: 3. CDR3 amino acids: CASSMDRGANEQFF. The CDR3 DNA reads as TGTGCCAGTAGTATGGACAGGGGGGCGAATGAGCAGTTCTTC.

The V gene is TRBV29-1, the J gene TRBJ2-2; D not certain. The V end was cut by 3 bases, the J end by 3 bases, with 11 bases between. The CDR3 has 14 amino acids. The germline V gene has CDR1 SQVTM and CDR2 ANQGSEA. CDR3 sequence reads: CSVDLGPHTGELFF. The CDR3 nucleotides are TGCAGCGTTGATCTTGGACCTCACACCGGGGAGCTGTTTTTT.

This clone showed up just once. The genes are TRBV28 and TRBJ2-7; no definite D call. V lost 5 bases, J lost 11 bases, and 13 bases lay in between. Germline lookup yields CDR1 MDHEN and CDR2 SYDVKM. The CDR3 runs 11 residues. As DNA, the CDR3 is TGTGCCAGCAGTGATACCCGCGTAAAGTACTTC. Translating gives CASSDTRVKYF.